The 21 T cell receptor beta chains below come from one sample, sequenced in a study of neurological immune-mediated disorders. TCRdb redid the calling of the 5' RACE reads with MiXCR, one entry per CDR3 protein. The sample consists of about 66,000 distinct CDR3 sequences, roughly 3.2% of them appearing once. Source material: PBMCs. The receptors here all came from a middle-aged man with multiple sclerosis.

The V and J genes are TRBV3-1 and TRBJ2-7; D is uncertain. Germline V gene sequence: CDR1 LGHDT, CDR2 YNNKEL (reference sequence). The V end lost 4 bases, the J end lost 2 bases, and 6 bases lay between the germline ends. The CDR3 contains 12 residues. The CDR3 nucleotides read TGTGCCAGCAGCCCCACCCCCTACGAGCAGTACTTC. Residues: CASSPTPYEQYF.

This clonotype was seen at least ten times. The chain couples TRBV9 to TRBJ2-7; no clear D. The V gene's germline CDR1 is SGDLS and CDR2 YYNGEE. Trimming took 4 bases from V and 1 from J, leaving 12 bases between them. This CDR3 has 14 residues. The CDR3 loop is CASSPGRTSYEQYF. CDR3 nucleotide sequence: TGTGCCAGCAGCCCCGGACGAACTTCCTACGAGCAGTACTTC.

This clonotype was recorded at least ten times. The rearrangement uses TRBV5-1 and TRBJ2-7; D is uncertain. The V and J ends lost 4 bases and 2 bases respectively, with 13 bases between them. Germline V gene sequence: CDR1 SGHRS, CDR2 YFSETQ. The CDR3 loop spans 14 amino acids. The CDR3 protein is CASSEDLPPYEQYF. DNA for the CDR3: TGCGCCAGCAGCGAGGATCTGCCCCCCTACGAGCAGTACTTC.

Many counts were recorded for this clonotype. As DNA, the CDR3 is TGTGCCAGCCGCCGGGGGGGTTCAGAGACCCAGTACTTC. Translation gives CASRRGGSETQYF. V gene TRBV6-5 combines with J gene TRBJ2-5; 8 nucleotides agree with TRBD2. V trimming: 8 bases; J trimming: 4 bases; junction bases outside the gene matches: 6. Germline CDR1 and CDR2: MNHEY and SVGAGI. This CDR3 is 13 amino acids long.

Many counts were recorded for this clonotype. The chain links TRBV29-1 to TRBJ1-2, with TRBD1 identical over 9 bases. CDR3 length equals 16 residues. V lost 4 bases, J lost 3 bases, and 12 bases stayed unmatched. The V gene's germline CDR1 is SQVTM and CDR2 ANQGSEA. The CDR3 DNA is TGCAGCGTTGCCGAGAGATACAGGGGGCGAGACTATGGCTACACCTTC. This codes for CSVAERYRGRDYGYTF.

This clonotype was detected ten times or more. The rearrangement uses TRBV20-1 and TRBJ1-1, with 11 positions matching TRBD1. The CDR3 runs 15 residues. Germline lookup yields CDR1 DFQATT and CDR2 SNEGSKA (reference sequence). V trimming: 3 bases; J trimming: 4 bases; junction bases outside the gene matches: 7. In DNA, the CDR3 is TGCAGTGCTAGGGATCGGGACAGGGGGTTCACTGAAGCTTTCTTT. It is translated as CSARDRDRGFTEAFF.

Turning to this clonotype: Since a much larger clone is just one base distant, this may be a read error. The gene calls are TRBV20-1 and TRBJ1-1; D perhaps matches TRBD1 (6 bases). The CDR3 runs 13 residues. V lost 7 bases and J lost 0, with 12 bases in between. Looked up from germline, CDR1 is DFQATT and CDR2 is SNEGSKA (reference sequence). The CDR3: CSDLGGVNTEAFF. CDR3 in DNA: TGCAGTGACCTAGGGGGAGTGAACACTGAAGCTTTCTTT.

V gene TRBV5-1 combines with J gene TRBJ2-7, with D unresolved. The CDR3 contains 15 residues. CDR1 and CDR2 (germline): SGHRS, YFSETQ. The ends were cut back, 0 bases at V and 2 bases at J, with 12 bases in the middle. The CDR3 nucleotides read TGCGCCAGCAGCTTGGCTTCAGGTTCAACCTACGAGCAGTACTTC. This sequence encodes CASSLASGSTYEQYF.

This clonotype appeared many times. The V call is TRBV20-1, the J call TRBJ2-4; possible D gene TRBD2, 5 bases. The germline V gene has CDR1 DFQATT and CDR2 SNEGSKA (reference sequence). The CDR3 consists of 12 residues. The ends were cut back, 5 bases at V and 6 bases at J, with 11 bases in the middle. The CDR3 here is CSARGLANIQYF. The CDR3, as DNA: TGCAGTGCTCGAGGGTTGGCAAACATTCAGTACTTC.

This clonotype was recorded at least ten times. This chain links TRBV3-1 with TRBJ1-1, with D uncertain. In germline, CDR1 is LGHDT, CDR2 YNNKEL (reference sequence). Trimming shortened V by 3 bases and J by 1 base, and 9 bases separated the two germline ends. This CDR3 spans 14 amino acids. The CDR3 sequence: CASSHPQKNTEAFF. The CDR3, as DNA: TGTGCCAGCAGCCATCCACAAAAGAACACTGAAGCTTTCTTT.

This clonotype was recorded a few times. The V call is TRBV24-1, the J call TRBJ2-7; perhaps TRBD2 as D (7 bases). This CDR3 spans 14 amino acids. The V end lost 9 bases, the J end lost 7 bases, and 21 bases lay between the germline ends. Germline V gene sequence: CDR1 KGHDR, CDR2 SFDVKD. The CDR3 nucleotides are TGTGCCACCTCTATGGGGGGGCAGTTCAAGGAGCAGTACTTC. It specifies CATSMGGQFKEQYF.

Ten or more counts support this clonotype. The chain combines TRBV5-6 with TRBJ2-3; 7 bases match TRBD2. The CDR3 extends over 16 amino acids. Germline V gene lookup returns CDR1 SGHDT and CDR2 YYEEEE. V lost 4 bases, J lost 0 bases, and 8 bases stayed unmatched. The CDR3 sequence: CASSVGGVSSTDTQYF. CDR3 nucleotides: TGTGCCAGCAGCGTTGGGGGGGTATCTAGCACAGATACGCAGTATTTT. The full variable domain, rest sourced from reference TRBV5-6 and TRBJ2-3, is DAGVTQSPTHLIKTRGQQVTLRCSPKSGHDTVSWYQQALGQGPQFIFQYYEEEERQRGNFPDRFSGHQFPNYSSELNVNALLLGDSALYLCASSVGGVSSTDTQYFGPGTRLTVL.

The table lists this clonotype with many counts. The chain carries TRBV5-1 and TRBJ1-1, with 7 bases lining up with TRBD1. The CDR3 runs to 15 residues. Trimming cost V 4 bases and J 2 bases; bases outside gene matches: 8. Per the germline V gene, CDR1 is SGHRS and CDR2 is YFSETQ. This CDR3 is CASSALDRANTEAFF. The CDR3 nucleotides are TGCGCCAGCAGCGCCCTCGACAGGGCAAACACTGAAGCTTTCTTT.

This clonotype has a count of ten or more. This rearrangement joins TRBV2 to TRBJ1-5; 7 bases agree with TRBD1. CDR1 and CDR2 (germline): SNHLY, FYNNEI. V lost 9 bases, J lost 5 bases, and 7 bases stayed unmatched. The CDR3 spans 13 residues. CDR3 nucleotides: TGTGCCAGTTCTTTCGACAGGGATCAGCCCCAGCATTTT. It is translated as CASSFDRDQPQHF. Variable domain in full (rest from reference TRBV2 and TRBJ1-5): EPEVTQTPSHQVTQMGQEVILRCVPISNHLYFYWYRQILGQKVEFLVSFYNNEISEKSEIFDDQFSVERPDGSNFTLKIRSTKLEDSAMYFCASSFDRDQPQHFGDGTRLSIL.

This clonotype was seen only a few times. The CDR3 is CASSSSLAGGTDTQYF. DNA of the CDR3: TGTGCCAGCAGCTCGAGCCTAGCGGGAGGAACAGATACGCAGTATTTT. This chain joins TRBV7-2 and TRBJ2-3, with 11 bases identical to TRBD2. J lost 3 bases, V lost 4 bases, and 6 bases had no gene match. CDR3 length: 16 residues. Germline CDR1 is SGHTA and CDR2 is FQGNSA. Using reference TRBV7-2 and TRBJ2-3 for the parts outside the CDR3, the full variable domain is GAGVSQSPSNKVTEKGKDVELRCDPISGHTALYWYRQSLGQGLEFLIYFQGNSAPDKSGLPSDRFSAERTGGSVSTLTIQRTQQEDSAVYLCASSSSLAGGTDTQYFGPGTRLTVL.

There are many counts of this clonotype. The gene calls are TRBV5-1 and TRBJ2-2; a weak D match, TRBD2 (5 bases). The germline V and J ends were trimmed by 5 bases and 0 bases, with 11 bases remaining between them. The CDR3 length is 15 residues. Germline V CDR1 and CDR2: SGHRS, YFSETQ. The CDR3 DNA sequence: TGCGCCAGCAGTAGTGGGAGCCCGAACACCGGGGAGCTGTTTTTT. Protein sequence: CASSSGSPNTGELFF.

This clonotype was found many times. The chain uses TRBV5-1 and TRBJ1-6; a weak D match, TRBD1 (6 bases). Germline lookup yields CDR1 SGHRS and CDR2 YFSETQ. The CDR3 contains 17 residues. Trimming left V 4 bases short and J 7 bases short, with 21 bases between. Written as DNA, the CDR3 is TGCGCCAGCAGCCCAGGCCCAGCTACAGGGACGAATTCACCCCTCCACTTT. Translated: CASSPGPATGTNSPLHF.

This clonotype was seen ten or more times. Germline is not matched at one junction end, which may reflect a read error. V gene TRBV10-3 combines with J gene TRBJ1-2; maybe TRBD1 (6 bases). The CDR3 is made up of 12 amino acids. CDR1 and CDR2 (germline): ENHRY, SYGVKD. The CDR3 reads CATSREGDRLAF. The DNA for the CDR3 is TGTGCCACCTCTAGGGAGGGGGATCGGCTGGCCTTC.

This clonotype appeared many times. The chain has TRBV7-8 and TRBJ1-1; a possible D gene is TRBD1 (5 bases). V was cut by 5 bases and J by 0 bases, with 13 bases left in between. This CDR3 has 15 amino acids. CDR1 SGHVS and CDR2 FQNEAQ come from the germline V gene. CDR3 in amino acids: CASSPRDRLNTEAFF. The CDR3 DNA reads TGTGCCAGCAGCCCTCGGGACCGCTTGAACACTGAAGCTTTCTTT. Full variable domain (outside the CDR3, taken from reference TRBV7-8 and TRBJ1-1): GAGVSQSPRYKVAKRGQDVALRCDPISGHVSLFWYQQALGQGPEFLTYFQNEAQLDKSGLPSDRFFAERPEGSVSTLKIQRTQQEDSAVYLCASSPRDRLNTEAFFGQGTRLTVV.

This clonotype showed up just a few times. The V and J genes are TRBV18 and TRBJ1-1; 8 nucleotides match TRBD1. This CDR3 has 15 residues. CDR1 and CDR2 from the germline V gene are KGHSH and LQKENI. V trimming: 5 bases; J trimming: 6 bases; junction bases outside the gene matches: 11. CDR3 residues: CASSFAGTGGSEAFF. In nucleotides, the CDR3 is TGTGCCAGCTCATTCGCCGGGACAGGCGGTTCTGAAGCTTTCTTT.

This clonotype was recorded many times. V is TRBV5-1 and J is TRBJ2-1; 8 nucleotides agree with TRBD2. V dropped 4 bases and J dropped 12; count of bases not matched to a gene: 6. This CDR3 is built from 12 residues. From germline, CDR1 is SGHRS and CDR2 YFSETQ. Written as DNA, the CDR3 is TGCGCCAGCAGCCAACTAGCGGAGGGGCAGTTCTTC. Translating it yields CASSQLAEGQFF.